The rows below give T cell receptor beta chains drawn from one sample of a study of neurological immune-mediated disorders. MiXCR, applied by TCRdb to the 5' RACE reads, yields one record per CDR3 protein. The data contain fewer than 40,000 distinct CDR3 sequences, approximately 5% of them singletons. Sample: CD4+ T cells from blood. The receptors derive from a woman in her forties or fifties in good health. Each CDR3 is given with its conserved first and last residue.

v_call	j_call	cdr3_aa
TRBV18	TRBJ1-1	CASSRREGEEAFF
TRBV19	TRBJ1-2	CASSPDHSNYGYTF
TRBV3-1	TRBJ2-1	CASSQGGLAGSYNEQFF
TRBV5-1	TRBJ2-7	CASSTLDRDEQYF
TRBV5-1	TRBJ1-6	CASSLDSNSPLHF
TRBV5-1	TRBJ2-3	CASSIASSDTQYF
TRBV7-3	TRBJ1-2	CASSLSGDGYTF
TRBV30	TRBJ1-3	CAWAVISGNTIYF
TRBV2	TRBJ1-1	CASSVGARTEAFF
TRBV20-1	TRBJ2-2	CSASGASIGGGELFF
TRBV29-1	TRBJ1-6	CSVATGFASPLHF
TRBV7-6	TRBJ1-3	CASSLDIRNTIYF
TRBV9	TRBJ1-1	CASSVGTLPNTEAFF
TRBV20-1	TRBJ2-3	CSASYSTDTQYF
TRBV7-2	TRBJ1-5	CASSSTGSFNQPQHF
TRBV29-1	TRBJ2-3	CSVAGQVGVDTQYF
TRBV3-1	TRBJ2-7	CASSQGLGRGEQYF
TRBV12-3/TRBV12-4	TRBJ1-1	CASSLARTGMTEAFF
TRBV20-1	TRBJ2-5	CSARQNRVRETQYF
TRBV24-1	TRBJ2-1	CATSDLRGAYEQFF
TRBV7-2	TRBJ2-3	CASSFDQSTDTQYF
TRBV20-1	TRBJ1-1	CSAPPTGRTEAFF
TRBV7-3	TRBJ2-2	CASSLSGPGLTGELFF
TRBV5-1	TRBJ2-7	CASSTQGQGVDEQYF
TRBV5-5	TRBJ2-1	CASSTGVLDGEQFF
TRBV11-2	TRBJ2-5	CASSLGQGAWETQYF
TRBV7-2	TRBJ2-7	CASNTGNGQGLEQYF
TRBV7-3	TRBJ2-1	CASSLGLGKGAKNEQFF
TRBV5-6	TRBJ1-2	CASKRTGEEGYTF
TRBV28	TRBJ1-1	CGVSFPSTEAFF
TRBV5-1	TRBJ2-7	CASSRGLAGESYEQYF
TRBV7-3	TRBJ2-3	CASSVARDPGADTQYF
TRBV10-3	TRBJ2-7	CAISAAYEQYF
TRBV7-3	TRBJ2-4	CASSPTSVSGGAIGIQYF
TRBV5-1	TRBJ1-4	CASSLQGASGEKLFF
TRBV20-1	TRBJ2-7	CSALRDVLSYEQYF
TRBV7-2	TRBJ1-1	CASSLRTANTEAFF
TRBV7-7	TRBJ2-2	CAIPQTGRGNTGELFF
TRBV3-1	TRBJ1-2	CASSQAPGGIDGYTF
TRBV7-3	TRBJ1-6	CASSSQGGNSPLHF
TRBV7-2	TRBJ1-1	CASSSHSQGAQAEAFF
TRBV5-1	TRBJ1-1	CASSFGENTEAFF
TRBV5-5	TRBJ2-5	CASSVDRDAGEETQYF
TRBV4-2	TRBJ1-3	CASSPRLGDSGNTIYF
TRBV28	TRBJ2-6	CASSFMGGYSGANVLTF
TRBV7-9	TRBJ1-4	CASSFEGTNEKLFF
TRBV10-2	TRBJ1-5	CASKRQSQGNQPQHF
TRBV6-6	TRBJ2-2	CASSSRTGPTGELFF
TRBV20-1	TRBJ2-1	CSARSRPRTGTTYNEQFF
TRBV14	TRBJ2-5	CASSQSHQETQYF
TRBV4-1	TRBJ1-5	CASSQGAGNNQPQHF